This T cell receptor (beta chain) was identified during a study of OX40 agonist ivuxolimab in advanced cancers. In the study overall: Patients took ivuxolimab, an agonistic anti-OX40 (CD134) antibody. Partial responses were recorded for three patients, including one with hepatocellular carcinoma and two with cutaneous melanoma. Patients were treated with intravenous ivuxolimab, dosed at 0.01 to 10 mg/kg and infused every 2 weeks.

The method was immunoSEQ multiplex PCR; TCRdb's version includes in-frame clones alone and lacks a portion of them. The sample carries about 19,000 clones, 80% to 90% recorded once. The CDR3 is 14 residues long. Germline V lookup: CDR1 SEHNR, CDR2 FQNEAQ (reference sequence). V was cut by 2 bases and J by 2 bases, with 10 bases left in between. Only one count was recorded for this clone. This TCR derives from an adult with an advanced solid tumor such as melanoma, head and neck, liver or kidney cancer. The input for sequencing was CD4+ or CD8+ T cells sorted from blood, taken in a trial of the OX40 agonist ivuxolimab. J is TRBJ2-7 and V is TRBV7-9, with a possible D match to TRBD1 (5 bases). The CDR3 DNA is TGTGCCAGCAGCTTACAGGGAAGAACCTACGAGCAGTACTTC. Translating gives CASSLQGRTYEQYF.